This T cell receptor beta chain was recovered during a study of CD8 T cells in Susac syndrome (dated by TCRdb to about 2019). About the full investigation: The study used repertoire sequencing to test whether antigen drove CD8+ T cell activation and differentiation in Susac syndrome. CD8+ T cell repertoire clonality was compared between 11 to 12 healthy donors, about 14 Susac syndrome patients and around 15 multiple sclerosis patients. The investigation overall reported the following: The TCR sequencing and HLA analysis was acknowledged to have included a relatively small number of individuals.

Peripheral blood CD8+ and CD4+ T cells from healthy donors, Susac syndrome patients and multiple sclerosis patients were profiled using high-throughput TCR beta sequencing. Healthy donors were included as age- and sex-matched controls. Bulk CD8+ and CD4+ T cells were purified by magnetic negative isolation, while CD8+ TEMRA cells were enriched using FACS. Blood was drawn into EDTA tubes, processed within 24 hours, and PBMCs were isolated by density gradient centrifugation. PBMCs intended for TCR sequencing were cryopreserved in liquid nitrogen and thawed later in a water bath at 37 degrees C. The sorted or isolated CD4+, CD8+ and CD8+ TEMRA cells reached a purity of at least 90%. Between the V and J ends, shortened by 1 base and 5 bases respectively, the junction contains 11 bases. The germline V gene (reference sequence) gives CDR1 as LNHNV and CDR2 as YYDKDF. The CDR3 contains 14 residues, cysteine and phenylalanine counted. Kept here is only the CDR3 DNA, which spans 42 bases and is read in frame from base 1.

As regards this clonotype: No cognate antigen has been identified for it. Qualities for individual bases were not recorded, and no much larger clone is one base off.

RNA was extracted using the RNeasy kit, and about 0.45 to 1 microgram was reverse transcribed with random hexamers. The immunoSEQ multiplex PCR assay, covering 54 Vbeta and 13 Jbeta segments, was used to amplify TCR beta CDR3 regions. To correct PCR amplification bias, a synthetic template baseline was used for both primer optimization and computational correction. The paper's processing steps were these. Reads were annotated to V, D and J genes per IMGT and analyzed with immunoSEQ Analyzer, keeping only productive sequences. Clonality was calculated as one minus the Shannon entropy normalized by log2 of the number of productive unique sequences. Public and private clones were assessed among the 100 most prevalent clones of each patient and control. Clones were defined as Susac-specific if absent from the healthy and MS cohorts, from approximately 1,100 published viral clones and from other ImmuneACCESS disease sequences. TCRdb ran its own pipeline on the public reads, namely fastp trimming at Q25 and MiXCR clone calling, and kept in-frame beta chains. For every CDR3 protein sequence, its rows merge into one entry that carries the most common genes and DNA. None of the V and J calls come from the authors' own analysis; TCRdb made them. Across this sample there are about 140,000 distinct CDR3 sequences, with 94% seen only once. The ten largest clones take up 0.25% to 0.3% of the sample.

The source material was CD8+ T cells from PBMCs. The source is a human donor in good health. This chain joins TRBV15 to TRBJ1-1, and perhaps TRBD1 as D gene, on 5 matching bases. The sequenced DNA is TGTGCCACCAGCAGAGCAGGGTATCGTACTGAAGCTTTCTTT. Its product reads: CATSRAGYRTEAFF.